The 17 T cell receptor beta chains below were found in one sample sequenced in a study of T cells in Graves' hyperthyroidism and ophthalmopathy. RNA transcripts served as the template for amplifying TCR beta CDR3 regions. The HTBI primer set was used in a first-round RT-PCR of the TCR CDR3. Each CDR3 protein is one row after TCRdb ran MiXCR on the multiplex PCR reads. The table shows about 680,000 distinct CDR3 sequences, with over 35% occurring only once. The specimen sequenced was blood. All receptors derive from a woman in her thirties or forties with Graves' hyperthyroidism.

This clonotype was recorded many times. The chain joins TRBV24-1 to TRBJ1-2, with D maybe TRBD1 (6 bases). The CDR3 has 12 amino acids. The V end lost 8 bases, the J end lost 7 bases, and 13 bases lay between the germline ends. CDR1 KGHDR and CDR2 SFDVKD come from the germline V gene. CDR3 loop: CATTDSWGGYTF. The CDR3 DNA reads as TGTGCCACCACGGACAGCTGGGGTGGCTACACCTTC.

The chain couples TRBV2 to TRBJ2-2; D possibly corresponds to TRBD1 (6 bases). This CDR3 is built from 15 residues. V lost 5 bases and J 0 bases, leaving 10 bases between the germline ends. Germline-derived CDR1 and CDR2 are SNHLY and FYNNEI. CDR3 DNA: TGTGCCAGCAGTCGACAGGAATCGAACACCGGGGAGCTGTTTTTT. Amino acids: CASSRQESNTGELFF.

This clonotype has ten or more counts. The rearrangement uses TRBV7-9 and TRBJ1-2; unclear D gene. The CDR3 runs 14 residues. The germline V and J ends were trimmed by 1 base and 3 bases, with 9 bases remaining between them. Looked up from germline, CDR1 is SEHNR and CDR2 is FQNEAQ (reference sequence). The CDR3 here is CASSLGHLDYGYTF. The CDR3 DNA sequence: TGTGCCAGCAGCTTAGGGCATCTGGACTATGGCTACACCTTC.

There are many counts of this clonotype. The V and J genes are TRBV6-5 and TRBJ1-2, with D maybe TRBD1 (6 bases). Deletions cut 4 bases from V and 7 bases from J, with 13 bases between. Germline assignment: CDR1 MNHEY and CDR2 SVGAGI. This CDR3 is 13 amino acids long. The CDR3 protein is CASSSTGSPGYTF. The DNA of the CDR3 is TGTGCCAGCAGTTCTACAGGGTCGCCTGGCTACACCTTC.

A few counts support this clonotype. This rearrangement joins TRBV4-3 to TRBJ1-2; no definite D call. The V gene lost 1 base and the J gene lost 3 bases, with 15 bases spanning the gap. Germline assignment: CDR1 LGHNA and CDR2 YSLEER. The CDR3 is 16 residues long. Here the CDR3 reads CASSQVYSRADYGYTF. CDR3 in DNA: TGCGCCAGCAGCCAAGTTTACTCGCGGGCGGACTATGGCTACACCTTC.

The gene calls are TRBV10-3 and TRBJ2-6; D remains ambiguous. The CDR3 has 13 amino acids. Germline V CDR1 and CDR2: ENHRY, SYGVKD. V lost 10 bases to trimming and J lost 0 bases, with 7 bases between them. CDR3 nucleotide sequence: TGTGCCACCCTAGGCTCTGGGGCCAACGTCCTGACTTTC. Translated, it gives CATLGSGANVLTF.

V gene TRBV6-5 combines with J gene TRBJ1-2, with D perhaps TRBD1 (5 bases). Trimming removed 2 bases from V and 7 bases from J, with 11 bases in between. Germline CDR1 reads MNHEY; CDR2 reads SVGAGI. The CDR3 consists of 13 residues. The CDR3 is CASSYPGTTGYTF. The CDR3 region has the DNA TGTGCCAGCAGTTACCCTGGGACGACTGGCTACACCTTC.

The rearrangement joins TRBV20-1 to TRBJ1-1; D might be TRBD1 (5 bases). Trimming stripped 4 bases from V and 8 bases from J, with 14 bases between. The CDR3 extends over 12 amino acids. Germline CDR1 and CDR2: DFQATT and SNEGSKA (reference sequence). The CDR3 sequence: CSAMGLAGEAFF. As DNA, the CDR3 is TGCAGTGCTATGGGGCTAGCGGGGGAAGCTTTCTTT.

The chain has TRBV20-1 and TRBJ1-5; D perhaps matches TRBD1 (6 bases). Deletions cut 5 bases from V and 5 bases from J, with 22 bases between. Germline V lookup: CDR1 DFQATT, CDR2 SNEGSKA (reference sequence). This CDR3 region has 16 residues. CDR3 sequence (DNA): TGCAGTGCTTTCAGAGGGGGGGCAGGGACCCATCAGCCCCAGCATTTT. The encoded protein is CSAFRGGAGTHQPQHF.

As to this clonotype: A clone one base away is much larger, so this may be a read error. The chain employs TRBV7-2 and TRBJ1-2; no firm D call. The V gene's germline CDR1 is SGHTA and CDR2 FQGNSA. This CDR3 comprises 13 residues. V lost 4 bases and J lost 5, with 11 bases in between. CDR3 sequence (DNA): TGTGCCAGCAGCTCCGCCGAAGGGTATGGCTACACCTTC. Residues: CASSSAEGYGYTF.

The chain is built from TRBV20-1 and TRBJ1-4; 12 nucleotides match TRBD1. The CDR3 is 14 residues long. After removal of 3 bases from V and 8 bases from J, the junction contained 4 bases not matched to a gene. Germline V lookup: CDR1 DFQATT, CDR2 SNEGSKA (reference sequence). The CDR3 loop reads CSASRDRGREKLFF. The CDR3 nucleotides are TGCAGTGCTAGCCGGGACAGGGGGCGAGAAAAACTGTTTTTT.

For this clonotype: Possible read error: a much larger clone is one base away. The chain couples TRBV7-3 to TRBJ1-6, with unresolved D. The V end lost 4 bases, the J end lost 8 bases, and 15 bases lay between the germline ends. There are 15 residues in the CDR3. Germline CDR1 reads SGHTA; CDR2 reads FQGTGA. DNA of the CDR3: TGTGCCAGCAGCTCGGAGCTAGGGATGCATTCACCCCTCCACTTT. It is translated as CASSSELGMHSPLHF.

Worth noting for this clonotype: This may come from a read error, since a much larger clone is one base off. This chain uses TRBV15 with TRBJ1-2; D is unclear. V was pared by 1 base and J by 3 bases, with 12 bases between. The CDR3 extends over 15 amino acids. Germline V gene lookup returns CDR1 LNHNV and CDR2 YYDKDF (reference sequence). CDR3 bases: TGTGCCACCAGCAGAGCCAAGGATTACCACTATGGCTACACCTTC. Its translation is CATSRAKDYHYGYTF. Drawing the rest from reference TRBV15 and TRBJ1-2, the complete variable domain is DAMVIQNPRYQVTQFGKPVTLSCSQTLNHNVMYWYQQKSSQAPKLLFHYYDKDFNNEADTPDNFQSRRPNTSFCFLDIRSPGLGDTAMYLCATSRAKDYHYGYTFGSGTRLTVV.

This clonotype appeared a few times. The DNA of the CDR3 is TGTGCCAGCAGCATAGGGCCCACCGGGGAGCTGTTTTTT. Translating it yields CASSIGPTGELFF. The chain has TRBV6-5 and TRBJ2-2; D is undetermined. With 6 bases removed from V and 4 bases from J, the gap between germline ends came to 9 bases. Germline CDR1 is MNHEY and CDR2 is SVGAGI. The CDR3 is 13 amino acids.

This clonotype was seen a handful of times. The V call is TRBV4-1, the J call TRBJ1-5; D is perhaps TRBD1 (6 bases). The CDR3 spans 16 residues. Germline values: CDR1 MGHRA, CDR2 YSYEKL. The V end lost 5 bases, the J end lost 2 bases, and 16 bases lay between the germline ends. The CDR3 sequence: CASSRADGQRNQPQHF. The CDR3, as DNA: TGCGCCAGCAGCAGAGCGGATGGACAGCGCAATCAGCCCCAGCATTTT.

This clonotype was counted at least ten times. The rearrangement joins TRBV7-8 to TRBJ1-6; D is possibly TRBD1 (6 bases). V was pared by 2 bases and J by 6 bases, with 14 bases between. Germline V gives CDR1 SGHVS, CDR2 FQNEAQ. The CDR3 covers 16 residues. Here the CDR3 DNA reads TGTGCCAGCAGCTTACCGCCGGGACAAATTAATTCACCCCTCCACTTT. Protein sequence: CASSLPPGQINSPLHF. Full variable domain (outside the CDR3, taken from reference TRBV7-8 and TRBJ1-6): GAGVSQSPRYKVAKRGQDVALRCDPISGHVSLFWYQQALGQGPEFLTYFQNEAQLDKSGLPSDRFFAERPEGSVSTLKIQRTQQEDSAVYLCASSLPPGQINSPLHFGNGTRLTVT.

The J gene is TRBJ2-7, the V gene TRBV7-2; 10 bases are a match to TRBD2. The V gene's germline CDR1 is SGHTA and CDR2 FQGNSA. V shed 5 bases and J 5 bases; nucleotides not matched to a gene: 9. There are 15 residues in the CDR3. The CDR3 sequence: CASSQVLAGAHEQYF. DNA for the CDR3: TGTGCCAGCAGCCAAGTGCTAGCGGGGGCCCACGAGCAGTACTTC.